This TCR beta chain was captured by sequencing in a study of blood T cell repertoires in COVID-19. Study-wide background: Sites in the United States, Italy and Spain provided acute and convalescent COVID-19 samples. PBMCs, B-cell-depleted T cells, or T cells provided the cDNA or gDNA that made up the material.

Only in-frame clones appear in the TCRdb table, and some are missing; sequencing was by immunoSEQ multiplex PCR. The data show 310,000 or so clones, roughly 88% seen once. The germline V gene encodes CDR1 MNHNS and CDR2 SASEGT. The CDR3 length is 16 residues. Trimming took 2 bases from V and 5 from J, leaving 16 bases between them. Sequenced: peripheral blood. V usage is TRBV6-1 and J usage is TRBJ1-5; weak D call: TRBD1 (5 bases). This receptor was obtained from a woman between 45 and 65 years old with acute or convalescent COVID-19. The CDR3 DNA is TGTGCCAGCAGTGAATTGGGTAGGGGCGCTTATCAGCCCCAGCATTTT. Its protein is CASSELGRGAYQPQHF.